This T cell receptor (beta chain) stems from a study of CD8 T cells in Susac syndrome. About the study: Blood was drawn from patients with Susac syndrome. At that point, they were therapy-naive, on corticosteroids, or on intravenous immunoglobulin alone. Study-level findings and limits: Repertoires of Susac syndrome CD4+ T cells lacked clonal expansion.

Points on this clonotype: Its antigen is not known.

After extraction with the RNeasy kit, roughly 0.5 to 1 ug of the RNA was reverse transcribed using random hexamers. Multiplex PCR with immunoSEQ amplified the TCR beta CDR3 across 54 Vbeta and 13 Jbeta. A single record per CDR3 protein comes from TCRdb applying MiXCR to the immunoSEQ multiplex PCR reads. This sample has about 160,000 distinct CDR3 sequences; 95% to 96% occur once, and the top ten carry about 0.12%. Germline V CDR1 and CDR2: SGHTA, FQGNSA. The CDR3 spans 14 residues. V shed 0 bases and J shed 10 bases, with 13 bases lying between them. Input material: CD4+ T cells from PBMCs. V usage is TRBV7-2 and J usage is TRBJ2-1, with D hard to call. This clonotype originated in a human donor with Susac syndrome. CDR3 sequence (DNA): TGTGCCAGCAGCTTAGCCCAGAAGGTCAACGAGCAGTTCTTC. Translating it yields CASSLAQKVNEQFF.